A single sample gave rise to the 14 T cell receptor beta chains below, sequenced in a study of early T cells in non-severe SARS-CoV-2 infection. TCRdb itself ran the 5' RACE reads through MiXCR, one entry per CDR3 protein. The repertoire holds about 30,000 distinct CDR3 sequences, with around 7% as singletons. Material for sequencing was whole blood. Receptor source: an adult who was a healthcare worker with PCR-confirmed SARS-CoV-2 infection or an uninfected control (not recorded which).

This clonotype was picked up many times. The gene calls are TRBV5-1 and TRBJ2-3; TRBD1 is a possible D gene (5 bases). Germline CDR1 is SGHRS and CDR2 is YFSETQ. The CDR3 is 14 amino acids. The V and J ends lost 4 bases and 2 bases respectively, with 11 bases between them. CDR3 sequence (DNA): TGCGCCAGCAGCCCCGACAGCCCCACAGATACGCAGTATTTT. It is translated as CASSPDSPTDTQYF.

In this sample, this clonotype turned up many times. In DNA form, the CDR3 reads TGTGCCAGCAGCGAACAGGGGCGGGAGATAGATACGCAGTATTTT. Protein sequence: CASSEQGREIDTQYF. The chain couples TRBV9 to TRBJ2-3; D may correspond to TRBD1 or TRBD2 (7 bases each). V was clipped by 3 bases and J by 5 bases, with 16 bases between them. Germline lookup yields CDR1 SGDLS and CDR2 YYNGEE. This CDR3 region has 15 residues.

The table lists this clonotype with a few counts. V gene TRBV7-6 combines with J gene TRBJ2-5; 7 bases are a match to TRBD1. Trimming cost V 4 bases and J 5 bases; bases outside gene matches: 7. Per germline, CDR1 SGHVS and CDR2 FNYEAQ. This CDR3 contains 14 residues. Written as DNA, the CDR3 is TGTGCCAGCAGCTCGACAGGGCTTGGGGAGACCCAGTACTTC. Translation gives CASSSTGLGETQYF.

This clonotype was counted at least ten times. The chain joins TRBV5-6 to TRBJ2-7; tentatively, D is TRBD1 (6 bases). The CDR3 loop spans 14 amino acids. From germline, CDR1 is SGHDT and CDR2 YYEEEE. V was pared by 0 bases and J by 6 bases, with 13 bases between. CDR3 region: CASSLDRVSLEQYF. For the CDR3, the DNA is TGTGCCAGCAGCTTGGACAGGGTGTCACTCGAGCAGTACTTC.

The chain couples TRBV2 to TRBJ2-1, with TRBD1 as a possible D gene (6 bases). The CDR3 totals 15 residues. Germline V gene lookup returns CDR1 SNHLY and CDR2 FYNNEI. Trimming removed 4 bases from V and 6 bases from J, with 16 bases in between. CDR3 nucleotides: TGTGCCAGCAGTGGCCGGGACACCGGCGGCAATGAGCAGTTCTTC. This gives the protein CASSGRDTGGNEQFF.

The chain combines TRBV18 with TRBJ2-7, with TRBD1 identical over 7 bases. J lost 2 bases, V lost 4 bases, and 2 bases had no gene match. CDR1 and CDR2 (germline): KGHSH, LQKENI. The CDR3 loop spans 13 amino acids. CDR3 nucleotides: TGTGCCAGCTCACAGGGACAGCCCTACGAGCAGTACTTC. Its translation: CASSQGQPYEQYF.

This clonotype appeared many times. This chain joins TRBV7-2 and TRBJ1-1, with 10 bases that match TRBD1. Per germline, CDR1 SGHTA and CDR2 FQGNSA. The CDR3 length is 14 residues. Trimming at V came to 5 bases and at J to 8 bases, leaving 8 bases not matched to a gene. The CDR3 loop is CASSQTGGQTEAFF. CDR3 sequence (DNA): TGTGCCAGCAGCCAGACAGGGGGCCAAACCGAAGCTTTCTTT.

Worth noting for this clonotype: With a much larger clone just one base away, this may be a read error. For the CDR3, the DNA is TGTGCCAGCAGCTTAGCTCCTAGCAGCTCCTACAATGAGAAGTTCTTC. The encoded protein is CASSLAPSSSYNEKFF. The chain carries TRBV7-3 and TRBJ2-1, with D perhaps TRBD2 (5 bases). This CDR3 is 16 amino acids long. Germline lookup yields CDR1 SGHTA and CDR2 FQGTGA.

This clonotype was recorded many times. The chain recombines TRBV6-1 with TRBJ2-1; TRBD1 matches 9 bases. Germline V gives CDR1 MNHNS, CDR2 SASEGT. V shed 6 bases, J shed 6 bases, and the junction held 6 bases outside the gene matches. The CDR3 runs 14 residues. The CDR3 sequence: CASRQGQGANEQFF. The CDR3 DNA is TGTGCCAGCAGGCAGGGACAGGGCGCCAATGAGCAGTTCTTC.

V gene TRBV29-1 combines with J gene TRBJ2-2; D is uncertain. There are 13 residues in the CDR3. Trimming cost V 5 bases and J 0 bases, with 7 bases left between them. Germline V gives CDR1 SQVTM, CDR2 ANQGSEA. CDR3 bases: TGCAGCGTTACGGTAGCGAACACCGGGGAGCTGTTTTTT. Translated, it gives CSVTVANTGELFF.

This clonotype was found many times. This chain links TRBV6-5 with TRBJ2-3, with 7 bases matching TRBD2. Germline CDR1 is MNHEY and CDR2 is SVGAGI. This CDR3 region has 15 residues. V trimming: 6 bases; J trimming: 2 bases; junction bases outside the gene matches: 8. Here the CDR3 DNA reads TGTGCCAGCAGCCGAGCTAGCGGCCCCACAGATACGCAGTATTTT. Amino acid sequence: CASSRASGPTDTQYF.

This clonotype was detected ten times or more. The chain recombines TRBV11-2 with TRBJ1-1; D may be TRBD1 (5 bases). This CDR3 spans 15 amino acids. Between the trimmed V and J ends, which lost 3 bases and 5 bases, there was a span of 16 bases. Germline V CDR1 and CDR2: SGHAT, FQNNGV. CDR3 nucleotide sequence: TGTGCCAGCAGCTTTGCGACGAGGGGAGGAACTGAAGCTTTCTTT. Translating it yields CASSFATRGGTEAFF.

The J gene is TRBJ2-5, the V gene TRBV7-6; 7 nucleotides agree with TRBD1. Trimming cost V 5 bases and J 2 bases; bases outside gene matches: 5. The CDR3 has 14 residues. Per germline, CDR1 SGHVS and CDR2 FNYEAQ. The CDR3: CASSRGTVQETQYF. In nucleotides, the CDR3 is TGTGCCAGCAGCAGAGGGACAGTGCAAGAGACCCAGTACTTC. Supplemented by reference TRBV7-6 and TRBJ2-5, the full variable domain reads GAGVSQSPRYKVTKRGQDVALRCDPISGHVSLYWYRQALGQGPEFLTYFNYEAQQDKSGLPNDRFSAERPEGSISTLTIQRTEQRDSAMYRCASSRGTVQETQYFGPGTRLLVL.

This clonotype was seen at least ten times. This chain's CDR3 is CASSPRNTDTQYF. The DNA for the CDR3 is TGTGCCAGCAGCCCGCGGAACACAGATACGCAGTATTTT. The V gene is TRBV7-3, the J gene TRBJ2-3; D gene ambiguous. V was pared by 5 bases and J by 2 bases, with 8 bases between. This CDR3 comprises 13 residues. From germline, CDR1 is SGHTA and CDR2 FQGTGA.